This entry lists 22 T cell receptor beta chains sequenced from one sample in a study of T cell responses to AZD1222 COVID-19 vaccine. Clones were sequenced by immunoSEQ multiplex PCR, and TCRdb holds only the in-frame ones, with some missing. The sample lists more than 140,000 clones, 70% to 90% occurring once. The source was peripheral blood, collected on day 0 of MenACWY control vaccination. The receptors stem from an adult in good health.

V is TRBV24-1 and J is TRBJ2-2, with 7 bases lining up with TRBD2. The CDR3 covers 14 residues. CDR1 and CDR2 (germline): KGHDR, SFDVKD. Trimming took 7 bases from V and 2 from J; bases not matched to a gene: 3. In DNA form, the CDR3 reads TGTGCCACCAGAGGGAGGGGAAACACCGGGGAGCTGTTTTTT. Its protein product is CATRGRGNTGELFF.

The gene calls are TRBV18 and TRBJ1-6; 9 bases match TRBD1. The V segment lost 4 bases and the J segment 8 bases; nucleotides outside the gene matches: 6. The CDR3 runs 15 residues. The germline gives CDR1 KGHSH, CDR2 LQKENI. The CDR3 loop reads CASSRGTGRDSPLHF. The DNA for the CDR3 is TGTGCCAGCTCACGCGGGACAGGGAGAGATTCACCCCTCCACTTT. The full variable domain, rest sourced from reference TRBV18 and TRBJ1-6, is NAGVMQNPRHLVRRRGQEARLRCSPMKGHSHVYWYRQLPEEGLKFMVYLQKENIIDESGMPKERFSAEFPKEGPSILRIQQVVRGDSAAYFCASSRGTGRDSPLHFGNGTRLTVT.

The chain employs TRBV9 and TRBJ1-5; D is perhaps TRBD1 (5 bases). The CDR3 loop spans 14 amino acids. V gave up 3 bases and J gave up 5 bases, with 12 bases separating them. CDR1 and CDR2 (germline): SGDLS, YYNGEE. CDR3 nucleotide sequence: TGTGCCAGCAGCGCAGACCAGGGATATCAGCCCCAGCATTTT. This sequence encodes CASSADQGYQPQHF.

V usage is TRBV4-3 and J usage is TRBJ1-4; D is undetermined. Trimming removed 1 base at V and 8 bases at J, with 8 bases between. Looked up from germline, CDR1 is LGHNA and CDR2 is YSLEER. The length of the CDR3 is 13 residues. The CDR3 DNA reads as TGCGCCAGCAGCCAAGGGGTTTTAGAAAAACTGTTTTTT. Translation: CASSQGVLEKLFF.

This chain joins TRBV9 and TRBJ2-5, with 10 bases lining up with TRBD2. Per germline, CDR1 SGDLS and CDR2 YYNGEE. This CDR3 has 18 amino acids. Losses at the gene ends were 0 bases for V and 2 bases for J; bases not matched to a gene: 10. The CDR3 bases are TGTGCCAGCAGCGTAGTGGCTAGCGGGAGTGGGGGGCAAGAGACCCAGTACTTC. The encoded protein is CASSVVASGSGGQETQYF.

CDR3 loop: CAWIRAIGSPLHF. The CDR3, as DNA: TGTGCCTGGATCAGGGCTATCGGTTCACCCCTCCACTTT. The chain joins TRBV30 to TRBJ1-6; D perhaps matches TRBD1 (5 bases). With 4 bases removed from V and 9 bases from J, the gap between germline ends came to 13 bases. The CDR3 covers 13 residues. Germline V gene sequence: CDR1 GTSNPN, CDR2 SVGIG (reference sequence).

The genes are TRBV6-5 and TRBJ1-3; no firm D call. Germline CDR1 is MNHEY and CDR2 is SVGAGI. With 3 bases removed from V and 0 bases from J, the gap between germline ends came to 9 bases. The CDR3 runs to 15 residues. The CDR3 DNA reads TGTGCCAGCAGTTATCGGGTTCCCTCTGGAAACACCATATATTTT. Translated: CASSYRVPSGNTIYF.

As DNA, the CDR3 is TGTGCCAGCAGCTTGCGGGTGACCGGGGAGCTGTTTTTT. Translating gives CASSLRVTGELFF. V gene TRBV5-6 combines with J gene TRBJ2-2, with unresolved D. The germline V gene has CDR1 SGHDT and CDR2 YYEEEE. Trimming took off 1 base at V and 5 bases at J, with 6 bases between the two ends. The CDR3 has 13 amino acids.

With regard to this clone: Other DNA sequences from this sample encode an identical CDR3 as well. The chain couples TRBV12-5 to TRBJ2-3; D is unclear. Germline V gives CDR1 LGHNT, CDR2 FRNRAP. V was pared by 6 bases and J by 2 bases, with 6 bases between. This CDR3 spans 12 amino acids. CDR3 DNA: TGTGCTAGTGGAATTTCCACAGATACGCAGTATTTT. This codes for CASGISTDTQYF.

A word on this clone: The sample holds other DNA sequences that translate to the same CDR3. The chain employs TRBV6-5 and TRBJ2-7; D possibly corresponds to TRBD1 (6 bases). Trimming cost V 6 bases and J 3 bases, with 12 bases left between them. This CDR3 contains 13 residues. CDR1 MNHEY and CDR2 SVGAGI come from the germline V gene. The CDR3 nucleotides read TGTGCCAGCAGGCCCCCAGGGGTCTACGAGCAGTACTTC. Residues: CASRPPGVYEQYF.

The chain employs TRBV5-1 and TRBJ1-1, with a weak D call TRBD1 (6 bases). V was cut by 3 bases and J by 4 bases, with 16 bases left in between. Germline assignment: CDR1 SGHRS and CDR2 YFSETQ. The CDR3 covers 15 residues. The CDR3 nucleotides are TGCGCCAGCAGCTCCTCCGACAGGTTGAGCACTGAAGCTTTCTTT. It codes for CASSSSDRLSTEAFF.

CDR3 residues: CASSDKAGSTDTQYF. The CDR3 nucleotides read TGTGCCAGCAGTGACAAAGCTGGTAGCACAGATACGCAGTATTTT. J is TRBJ2-3 and V is TRBV6-4; D not resolved. Germline CDR1 and CDR2: MRHNA and SNTAGT. Trimming pared 2 bases from V and 0 bases from J, leaving 9 bases between. The CDR3 contains 15 residues.

J is TRBJ1-2 and V is TRBV2; D remains ambiguous. Germline loops: CDR1 SNHLY, CDR2 FYNNEI. Trimming pared 4 bases from V and 1 base from J, leaving 7 bases between. There are 13 residues in the CDR3. The CDR3 reads CASSVLGNYGYTF. CDR3 bases: TGTGCCAGCAGTGTCCTCGGTAACTATGGCTACACCTTC.

The chain links TRBV28 to TRBJ1-2; D is ambiguous. Germline assignment: CDR1 MDHEN and CDR2 SYDVKM. Trimming stripped 6 bases from V and 2 bases from J, with 7 bases between. The CDR3 runs 12 residues. CDR3 amino acids: CASSQDNYGYTF. CDR3 sequence (DNA): TGTGCCAGCAGCCAGGACAACTATGGCTACACCTTC.

V gene TRBV5-4 combines with J gene TRBJ1-2, with 7 nucleotides matching TRBD1. After removal of 3 bases from V and 7 bases from J, the junction contained 9 bases not matched to a gene. The CDR3 spans 14 residues. Germline assignment: CDR1 SGHNT and CDR2 YYREEE (reference sequence). The CDR3 coding sequence is TGTGCCAGCAGCTCCGGGACAGCGGCCGGTGGCTACACCTTC. It codes for CASSSGTAAGGYTF.

The rearrangement uses TRBV10-3 and TRBJ2-1, with 9 bases that match TRBD1. V trimming: 5 bases; J trimming: 8 bases; junction bases outside the gene matches: 7. Germline CDR1 is ENHRY and CDR2 is SYGVKD. This CDR3 contains 14 residues. As DNA, the CDR3 is TGTGCCATCAGTCCGGGACAGGGATTCCATGAGCAGTTCTTC. This sequence encodes CAISPGQGFHEQFF.

The genes are TRBV7-2 and TRBJ2-4, with 7 bases lining up with TRBD2. This CDR3 comprises 13 residues. Germline-derived CDR1 and CDR2 are SGHTA and FQGNSA. J was trimmed by 7 bases and V by 3 bases; bases with no gene match: 3. CDR3 nucleotides: TGTGCCAGCAGCTTCCAGGGAGGGAACATTCAGTACTTC. Translation: CASSFQGGNIQYF.

The chain uses TRBV18 and TRBJ2-5; D gene uncertain. Germline loops: CDR1 KGHSH, CDR2 LQKENI. The CDR3 extends over 15 amino acids. Trimming took off 3 bases at V and 5 bases at J, with 16 bases between the two ends. The CDR3 loop reads CASSPASLGRETQYF. CDR3 sequence (DNA): TGTGCCAGCTCACCTGCTTCTCTAGGGCGGGAGACCCAGTACTTC.

The chain joins TRBV7-9 to TRBJ1-3, with TRBD1 as a possible D gene (6 bases). The germline CDR1 and CDR2 sequences are SEHNR and FQNEAQ (reference sequence). The CDR3 sequence is 16 residues long. Trimming took 1 base from V and 0 from J, leaving 10 bases between them. The CDR3 DNA reads as TGTGCCAGCAGCTTAGACAGGGCCTTCTCTGGAAACACCATATATTTT. Translated: CASSLDRAFSGNTIYF.

This clone was seen only once. The V call is TRBV19, the J call TRBJ1-5; D unclear. Trimming removed 9 bases at V and 2 bases at J, with 11 bases between. The CDR3 is 13 residues long. The germline CDR1 and CDR2 sequences are LNHDA and SQIVND (reference sequence). The CDR3 reads CASQLQGNQPQHF. The DNA for the CDR3 is TGTGCCAGCCAACTTCAGGGCAATCAGCCCCAGCATTTT. Combining the CDR3 with reference TRBV19 and TRBJ1-5 gives the whole variable domain DGGITQSPKYLFRKEGQNVTLSCEQNLNHDAMYWYRQDPGQGLRLIYYSQIVNDFQKGDIAEGYSVSREKKESFPLTVTSAQKNPTAFYLCASQLQGNQPQHFGDGTRLSIL.

This chain links TRBV19 with TRBJ1-1, with unresolved D. Per germline, CDR1 LNHDA and CDR2 SQIVND (reference sequence). Trimming stripped 4 bases from V and 0 bases from J, with 9 bases between. The CDR3 extends over 14 amino acids. This chain's CDR3 is CASSTGVMNTEAFF. As DNA, the CDR3 is TGTGCCAGTAGTACAGGAGTTATGAACACTGAAGCTTTCTTT.

This clone was recorded once. J is TRBJ2-1 and V is TRBV9; TRBD2 agrees at 8 bases. Germline V gene sequence: CDR1 SGDLS, CDR2 YYNGEE. The V segment lost 2 bases and the J segment 15 bases; nucleotides outside the gene matches: 7. The CDR3 runs 12 residues. The CDR3 DNA reads TGTGCCAGCAGCGTCGGGAGGGGACCCTCGTTCTTC. Protein product: CASSVGRGPSFF.